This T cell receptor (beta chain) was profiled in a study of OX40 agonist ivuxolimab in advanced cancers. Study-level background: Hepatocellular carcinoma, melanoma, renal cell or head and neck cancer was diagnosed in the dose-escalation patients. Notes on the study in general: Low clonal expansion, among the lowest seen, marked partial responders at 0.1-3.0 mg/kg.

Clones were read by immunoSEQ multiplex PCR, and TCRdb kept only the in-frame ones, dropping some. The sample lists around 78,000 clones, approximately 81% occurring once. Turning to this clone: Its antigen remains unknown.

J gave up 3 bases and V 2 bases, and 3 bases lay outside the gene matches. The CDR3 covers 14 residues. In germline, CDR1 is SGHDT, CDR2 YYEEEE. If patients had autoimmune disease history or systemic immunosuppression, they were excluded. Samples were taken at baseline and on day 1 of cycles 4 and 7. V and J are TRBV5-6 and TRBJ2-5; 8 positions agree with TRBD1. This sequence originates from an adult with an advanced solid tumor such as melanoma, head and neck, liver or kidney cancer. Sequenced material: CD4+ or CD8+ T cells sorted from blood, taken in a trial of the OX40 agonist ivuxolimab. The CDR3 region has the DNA TGTGCCAGCAGCTTTTGGGGACAGGAAGAGACCCAGTACTTC. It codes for CASSFWGQEETQYF.